This TCR beta chain was obtained from a study of T cell responses to AZD1222 COVID-19 vaccine. Findings of the study overall: The reported proportion of spike-specific TCRs targeting unmutated variant regions was nearly half. Spike-specific TCR breadth and depth were elevated following two AZD1222 doses.

To note about this clone: The antigen remains undetermined.

The CDR3 is made up of 13 amino acids. Germline loops: CDR1 SGDLS, CDR2 YYNGEE. Trimming removed 4 bases at V and 4 bases at J, with 8 bases between. Libraries were prepared by immunoSEQ multiplex PCR; TCRdb keeps only in-frame clonotypes and omits some of them. The table includes roughly 130,000 clones, 80% to 95% detected once. The sample here was peripheral blood, taken 28 days after the second AZD1222 dose. This receptor was obtained from an adult who received the AZD1222 COVID-19 vaccine. The chain couples TRBV9 to TRBJ2-2; D gene ambiguous. This chain's CDR3 is CASSPRLTGELFF. CDR3 in DNA: TGTGCCAGCAGCCCTCGTCTCACCGGGGAGCTGTTTTTT. The full variable domain, completed using reference TRBV9 and TRBJ2-2, is DSGVTQTPKHLITATGQRVTLRCSPRSGDLSVYWYQQSLDQGLQFLIQYYNGEERAKGNILERFSAQQFPDLHSELNLSSLELGDSALYFCASSPRLTGELFFGEGSRLTVL.